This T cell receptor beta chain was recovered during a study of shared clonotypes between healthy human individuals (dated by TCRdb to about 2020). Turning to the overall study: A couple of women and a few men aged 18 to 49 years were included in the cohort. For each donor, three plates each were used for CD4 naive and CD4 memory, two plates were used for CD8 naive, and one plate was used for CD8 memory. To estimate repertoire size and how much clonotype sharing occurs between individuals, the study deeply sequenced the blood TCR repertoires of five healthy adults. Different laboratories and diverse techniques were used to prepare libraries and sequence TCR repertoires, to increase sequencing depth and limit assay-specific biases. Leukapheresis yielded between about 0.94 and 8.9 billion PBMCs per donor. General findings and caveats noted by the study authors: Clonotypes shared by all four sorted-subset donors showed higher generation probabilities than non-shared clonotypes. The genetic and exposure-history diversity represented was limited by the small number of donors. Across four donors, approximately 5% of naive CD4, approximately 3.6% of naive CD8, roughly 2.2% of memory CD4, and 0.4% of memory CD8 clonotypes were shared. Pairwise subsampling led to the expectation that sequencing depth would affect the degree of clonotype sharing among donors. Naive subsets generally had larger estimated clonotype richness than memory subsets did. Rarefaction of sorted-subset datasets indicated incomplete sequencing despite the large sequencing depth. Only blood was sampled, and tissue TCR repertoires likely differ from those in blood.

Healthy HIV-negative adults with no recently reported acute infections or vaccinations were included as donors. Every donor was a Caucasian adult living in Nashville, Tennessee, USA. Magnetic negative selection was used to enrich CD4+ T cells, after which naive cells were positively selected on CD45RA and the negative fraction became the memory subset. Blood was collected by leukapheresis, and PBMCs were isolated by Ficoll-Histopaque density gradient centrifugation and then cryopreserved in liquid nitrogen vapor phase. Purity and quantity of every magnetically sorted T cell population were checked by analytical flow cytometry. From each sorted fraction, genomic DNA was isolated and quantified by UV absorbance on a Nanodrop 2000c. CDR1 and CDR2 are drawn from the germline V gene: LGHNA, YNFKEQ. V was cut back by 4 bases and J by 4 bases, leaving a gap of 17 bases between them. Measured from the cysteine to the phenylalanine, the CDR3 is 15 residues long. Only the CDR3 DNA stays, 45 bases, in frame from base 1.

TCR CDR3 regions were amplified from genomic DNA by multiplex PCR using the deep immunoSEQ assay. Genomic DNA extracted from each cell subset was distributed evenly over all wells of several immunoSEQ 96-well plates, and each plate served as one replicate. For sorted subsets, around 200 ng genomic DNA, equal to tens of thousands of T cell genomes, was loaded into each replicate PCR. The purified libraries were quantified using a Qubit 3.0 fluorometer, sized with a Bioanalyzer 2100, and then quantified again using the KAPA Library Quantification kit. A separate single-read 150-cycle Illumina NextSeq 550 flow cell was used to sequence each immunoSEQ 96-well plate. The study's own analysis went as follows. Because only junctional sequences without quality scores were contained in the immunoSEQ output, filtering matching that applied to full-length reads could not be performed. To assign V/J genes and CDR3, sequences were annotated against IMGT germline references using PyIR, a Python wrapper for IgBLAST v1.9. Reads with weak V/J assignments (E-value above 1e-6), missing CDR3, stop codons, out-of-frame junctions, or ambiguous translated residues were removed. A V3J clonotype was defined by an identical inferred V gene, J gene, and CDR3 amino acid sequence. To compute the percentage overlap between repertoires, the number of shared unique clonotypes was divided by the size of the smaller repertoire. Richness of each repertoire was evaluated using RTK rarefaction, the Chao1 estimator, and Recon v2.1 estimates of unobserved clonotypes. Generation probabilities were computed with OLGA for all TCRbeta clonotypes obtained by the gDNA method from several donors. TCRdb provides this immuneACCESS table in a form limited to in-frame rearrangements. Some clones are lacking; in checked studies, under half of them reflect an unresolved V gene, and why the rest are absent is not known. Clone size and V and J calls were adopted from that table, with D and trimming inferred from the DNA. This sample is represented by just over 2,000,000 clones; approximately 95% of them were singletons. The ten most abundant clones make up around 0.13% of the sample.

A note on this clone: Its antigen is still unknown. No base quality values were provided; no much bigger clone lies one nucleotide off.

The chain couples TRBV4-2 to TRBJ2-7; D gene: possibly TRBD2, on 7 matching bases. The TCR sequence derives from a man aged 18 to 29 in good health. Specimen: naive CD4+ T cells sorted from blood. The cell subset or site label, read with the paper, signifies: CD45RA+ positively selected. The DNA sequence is TGTGCCAGCAGCCCCCGACGGGGGGCGGAATACGAGCAGTACTTC. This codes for CASSPRRGAEYEQYF.